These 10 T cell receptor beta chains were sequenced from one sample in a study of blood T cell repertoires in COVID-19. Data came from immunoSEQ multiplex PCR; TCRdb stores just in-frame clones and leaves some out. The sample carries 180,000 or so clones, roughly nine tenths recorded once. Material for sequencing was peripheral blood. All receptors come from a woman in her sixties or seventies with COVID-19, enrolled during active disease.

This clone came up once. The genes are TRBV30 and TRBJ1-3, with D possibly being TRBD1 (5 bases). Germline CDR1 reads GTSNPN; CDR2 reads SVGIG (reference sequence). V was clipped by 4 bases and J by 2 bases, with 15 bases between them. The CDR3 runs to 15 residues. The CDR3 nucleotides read TGTGCCTGGACCTCAGCCAGGGTTCCTGGAAACACCATATATTTT. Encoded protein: CAWTSARVPGNTIYF.

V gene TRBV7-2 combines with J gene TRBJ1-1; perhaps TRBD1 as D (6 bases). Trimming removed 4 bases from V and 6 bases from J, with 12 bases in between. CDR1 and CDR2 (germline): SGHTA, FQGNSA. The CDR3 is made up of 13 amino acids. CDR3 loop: CASSSTGLAEAFF. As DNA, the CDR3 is TGTGCCAGCAGCTCCACAGGGCTCGCTGAAGCTTTCTTT.

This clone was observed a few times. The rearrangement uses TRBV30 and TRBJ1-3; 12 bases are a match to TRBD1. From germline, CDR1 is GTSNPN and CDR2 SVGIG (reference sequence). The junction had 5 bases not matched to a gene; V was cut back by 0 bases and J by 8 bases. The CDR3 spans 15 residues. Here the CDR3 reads CAWSVRDRGLDTIYF. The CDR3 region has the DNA TGTGCCTGGAGTGTCCGGGACAGGGGGCTAGACACCATATATTTT.

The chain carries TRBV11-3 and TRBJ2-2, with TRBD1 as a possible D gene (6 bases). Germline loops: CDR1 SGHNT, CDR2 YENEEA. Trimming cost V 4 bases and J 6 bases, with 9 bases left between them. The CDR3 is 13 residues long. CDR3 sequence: CASSSTGSGELFF. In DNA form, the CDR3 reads TGTGCCAGCAGCTCCACAGGGTCCGGGGAGCTGTTTTTT.

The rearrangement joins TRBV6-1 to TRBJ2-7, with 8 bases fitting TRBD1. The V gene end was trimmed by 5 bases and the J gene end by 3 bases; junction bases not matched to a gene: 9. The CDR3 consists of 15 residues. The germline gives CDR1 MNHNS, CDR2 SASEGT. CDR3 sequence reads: CASSLSGTGNYEQYF. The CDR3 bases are TGTGCCAGCAGTTTATCCGGGACAGGAAACTACGAGCAGTACTTC.

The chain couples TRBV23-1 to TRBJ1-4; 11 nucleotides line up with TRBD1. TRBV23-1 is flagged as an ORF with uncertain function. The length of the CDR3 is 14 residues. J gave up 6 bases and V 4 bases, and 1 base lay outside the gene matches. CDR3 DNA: TGCGCCAGCAGTCGGGACAGGGGGGATGAAAAACTGTTTTTT. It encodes CASSRDRGDEKLFF.

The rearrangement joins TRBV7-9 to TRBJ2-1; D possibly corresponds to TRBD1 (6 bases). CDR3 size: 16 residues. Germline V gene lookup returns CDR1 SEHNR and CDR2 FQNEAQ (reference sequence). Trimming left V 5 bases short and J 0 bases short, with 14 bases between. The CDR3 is CASSLATGTSYNEQFF. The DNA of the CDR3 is TGTGCCAGCAGCCTCGCAACAGGGACCTCCTACAATGAGCAGTTCTTC.

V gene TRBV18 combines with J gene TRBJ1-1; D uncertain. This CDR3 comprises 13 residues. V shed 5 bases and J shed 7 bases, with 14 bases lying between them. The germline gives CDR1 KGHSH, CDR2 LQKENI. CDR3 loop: CASSSIDGDEAFF. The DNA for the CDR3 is TGTGCCAGCTCATCCATAGACGGAGATGAAGCTTTCTTT. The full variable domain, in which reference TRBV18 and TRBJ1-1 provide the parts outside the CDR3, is NAGVMQNPRHLVRRRGQEARLRCSPMKGHSHVYWYRQLPEEGLKFMVYLQKENIIDESGMPKERFSAEFPKEGPSILRIQQVVRGDSAAYFCASSSIDGDEAFFGQGTRLTVV.

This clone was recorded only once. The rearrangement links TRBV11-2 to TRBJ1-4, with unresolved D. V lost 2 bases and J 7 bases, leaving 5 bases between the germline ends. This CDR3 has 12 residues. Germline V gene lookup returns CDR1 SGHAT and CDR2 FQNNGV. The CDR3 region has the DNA TGTGCCAGCAGCTTAATCAGTGAAAAACTGTTTTTT. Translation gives CASSLISEKLFF.

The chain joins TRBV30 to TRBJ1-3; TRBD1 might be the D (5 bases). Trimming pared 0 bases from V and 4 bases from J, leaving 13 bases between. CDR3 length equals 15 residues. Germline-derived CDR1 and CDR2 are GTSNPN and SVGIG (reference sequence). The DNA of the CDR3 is TGTGCCTGGAGTGTATTTCAGGGTTTGGGAAACACCATATATTTT. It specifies CAWSVFQGLGNTIYF. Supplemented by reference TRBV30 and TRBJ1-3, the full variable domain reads SQTIHQWPATLVQPVGSPLSLECTVEGTSNPNLYWYRQAAGRGLQLLFYSVGIGQISSEVPQNLSASRPQDRQFILSSKKLLLSDSGFYLCAWSVFQGLGNTIYFGEGSWLTVV.